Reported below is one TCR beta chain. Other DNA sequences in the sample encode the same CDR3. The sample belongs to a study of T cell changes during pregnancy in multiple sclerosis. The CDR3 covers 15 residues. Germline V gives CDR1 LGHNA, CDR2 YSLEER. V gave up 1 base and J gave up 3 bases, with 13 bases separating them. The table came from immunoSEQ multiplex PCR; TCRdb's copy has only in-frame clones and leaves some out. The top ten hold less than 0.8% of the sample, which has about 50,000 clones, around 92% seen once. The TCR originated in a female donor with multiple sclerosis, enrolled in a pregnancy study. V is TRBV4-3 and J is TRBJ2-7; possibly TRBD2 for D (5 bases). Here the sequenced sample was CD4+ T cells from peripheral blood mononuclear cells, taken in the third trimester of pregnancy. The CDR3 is CASSQVGAGDYEQYF. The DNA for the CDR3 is TGCGCCAGCAGCCAAGTGGGAGCAGGAGACTACGAGCAGTACTTC.